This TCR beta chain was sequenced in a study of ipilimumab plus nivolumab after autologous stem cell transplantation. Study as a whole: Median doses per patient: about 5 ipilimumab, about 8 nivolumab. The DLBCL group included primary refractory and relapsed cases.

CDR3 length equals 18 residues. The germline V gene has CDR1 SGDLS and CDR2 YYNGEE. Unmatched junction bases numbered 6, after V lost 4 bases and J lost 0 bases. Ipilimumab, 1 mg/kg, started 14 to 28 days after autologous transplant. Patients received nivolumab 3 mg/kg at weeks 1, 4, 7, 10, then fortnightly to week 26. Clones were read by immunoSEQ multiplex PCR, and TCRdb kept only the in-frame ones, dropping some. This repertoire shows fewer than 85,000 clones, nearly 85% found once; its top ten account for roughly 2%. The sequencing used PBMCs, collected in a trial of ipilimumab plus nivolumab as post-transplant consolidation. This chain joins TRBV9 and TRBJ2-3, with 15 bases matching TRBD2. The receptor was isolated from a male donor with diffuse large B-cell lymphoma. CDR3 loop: CASSLRTSGGASTDTQYF. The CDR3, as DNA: TGTGCCAGCAGCCTCCGGACTAGCGGGGGGGCAAGCACAGATACGCAGTATTTT.